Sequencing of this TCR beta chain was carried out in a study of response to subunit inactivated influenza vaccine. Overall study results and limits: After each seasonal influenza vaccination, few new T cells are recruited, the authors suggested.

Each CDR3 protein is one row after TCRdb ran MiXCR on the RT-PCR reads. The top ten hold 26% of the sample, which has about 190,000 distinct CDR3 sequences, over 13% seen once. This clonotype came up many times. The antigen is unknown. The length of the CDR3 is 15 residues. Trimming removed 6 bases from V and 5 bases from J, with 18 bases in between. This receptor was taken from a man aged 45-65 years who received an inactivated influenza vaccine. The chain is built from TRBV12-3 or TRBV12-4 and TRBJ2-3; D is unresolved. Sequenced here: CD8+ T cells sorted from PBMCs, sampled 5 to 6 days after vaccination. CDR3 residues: CASSPEATREDTQYF. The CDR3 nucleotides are TGTGCCAGCAGCCCCGAGGCCACCCGAGAAGATACGCAGTATTTT.